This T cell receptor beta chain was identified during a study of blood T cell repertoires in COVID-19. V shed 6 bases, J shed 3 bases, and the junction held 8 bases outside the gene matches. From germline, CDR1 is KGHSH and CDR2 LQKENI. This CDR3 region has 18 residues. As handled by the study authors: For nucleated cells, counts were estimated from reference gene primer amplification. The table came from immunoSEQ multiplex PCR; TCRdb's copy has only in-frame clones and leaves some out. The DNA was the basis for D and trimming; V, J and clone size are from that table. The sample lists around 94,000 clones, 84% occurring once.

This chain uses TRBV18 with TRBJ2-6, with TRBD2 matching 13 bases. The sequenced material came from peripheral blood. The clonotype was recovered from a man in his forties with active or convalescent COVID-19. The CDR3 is CASSQTSGGRYGANVLTF. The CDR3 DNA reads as TGTGCCAGCTCTCAGACTAGCGGGGGGCGTTATGGGGCCAACGTCCTGACTTTC. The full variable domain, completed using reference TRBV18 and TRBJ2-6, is NAGVMQNPRHLVRRRGQEARLRCSPMKGHSHVYWYRQLPEEGLKFMVYLQKENIIDESGMPKERFSAEFPKEGPSILRIQQVVRGDSAAYFCASSQTSGGRYGANVLTFGAGSRLTVL.